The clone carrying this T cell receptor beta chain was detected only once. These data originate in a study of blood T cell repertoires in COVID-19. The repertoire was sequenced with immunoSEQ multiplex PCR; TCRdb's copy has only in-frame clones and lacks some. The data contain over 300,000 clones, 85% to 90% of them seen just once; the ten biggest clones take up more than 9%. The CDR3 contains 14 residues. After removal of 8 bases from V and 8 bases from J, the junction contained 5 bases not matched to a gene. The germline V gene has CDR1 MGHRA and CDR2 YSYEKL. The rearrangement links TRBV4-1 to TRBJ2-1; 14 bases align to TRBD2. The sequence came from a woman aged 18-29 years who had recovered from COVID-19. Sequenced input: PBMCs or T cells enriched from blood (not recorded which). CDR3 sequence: CASRLAGGGDEQFF. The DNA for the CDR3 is TGCGCCAGCCGACTAGCGGGAGGGGGCGATGAGCAGTTCTTC.